The rows below give T cell receptor beta chains drawn from one sample of a study of blood T cell repertoires in COVID-19. Assay used: immunoSEQ multiplex PCR; TCRdb lists only in-frame clones, some missing. The sample lists hundreds of thousands of clones; more than 85% were seen once. Sequencing input: peripheral blood. These receptors were collected from a man aged 40-55 years with acute or convalescent COVID-19. CDR3s include the opening cysteine and the closing phenylalanine or tryptophan. D genes are given only for firm matches. Not all rows give a size; the values are once, few, many and, for expanded clones, a class.

j_gene | abundance | d_gene | v_gene | CDR3aa | CDR3nt
TRBJ1-1 | - | TRBD1 | TRBV9 | CASSVGQGPFTEAFF | TGTGCCAGCAGCGTAGGACAGGGGCCTTTTACTGAAGCTTTCTTT
TRBJ2-2 | - | TRBD2 | TRBV2 | CASSEASGYTGELFF | TGTGCCAGCAGTGAGGCTAGCGGATACACCGGGGAGCTGTTTTTT
TRBJ2-2 | few | TRBD2 | TRBV4-1 | CASSRNGLAGSGTGELFF | TGCGCCAGCAGCCGCAACGGGCTAGCGGGGTCCGGGACCGGGGAGCTGTTTTTT
TRBJ1-2 | - | - | TRBV19 | CASSPTERVYGYTF | TGTGCCAGTAGTCCGACCGAGAGGGTATACGGCTACACCTTC
TRBJ2-7 | - | TRBD1 | TRBV7-3 | CASSPGGLGEQYF | TGTGCCAGCAGCCCAGGGGGCCTCGGCGAGCAGTACTTC
TRBJ1-2 | - | TRBD1 | TRBV5-1 | CASSFGQGINYGYTF | TGCGCCAGCAGCTTTGGACAGGGGATAAACTATGGCTACACCTTC
TRBJ2-2 | - | TRBD1 | TRBV9 | CASSPRTGELNTGELFF | TGTGCCAGCAGCCCACGGACAGGGGAATTGAACACCGGGGAGCTGTTTTTT
TRBJ2-1 | - | - | TRBV7-3 | CASSLTRNEQFF | TGTGCCAGCAGCTTAACCCGTAATGAGCAGTTCTTC
TRBJ1-1 | - | - | TRBV23-1 | CASSQSRGGTEAFF | TGCGCCAGCAGTCAATCAAGAGGGGGCACTGAAGCTTTCTTT
TRBJ2-1 | - | TRBD2 | TRBV4-2 | CASNLISGGDSYNEQFF | TGTGCCAGCAACCTTATCAGCGGGGGGGATTCCTACAATGAGCAGTTCTTC
TRBJ1-1 | few | - | TRBV6-1 | CASSEALFETEAFF | TGTGCCAGCAGTGAAGCGCTATTCGAAACCGAAGCTTTCTTT
TRBJ2-7 | - | - | TRBV5-4 | CASTSPEGPRVDEQYF | TGTGCCAGCACCTCCCCAGAGGGCCCAAGGGTCGACGAGCAGTACTTC
TRBJ2-5 | - | TRBD2 | TRBV27 | CASSPTSGLGTQYF | TGTGCCAGCAGTCCGACTAGCGGCCTGGGGACCCAGTACTTC
TRBJ1-6 | - | TRBD1 | TRBV6-5 | CASSYDRGFNSPLHF | TGTGCCAGCAGTTACGACAGGGGCTTCAATTCACCCCTCCACTTT
TRBJ2-1 | - | - | TRBV6-6 | CASSRTGYNEQFF | TGTGCCAGCAGTCGGACTGGCTACAATGAGCAGTTCTTC
TRBJ2-7 | - | - | TRBV9 | CASSVQDKFYEQYF | TGTGCCAGCAGCGTACAGGACAAATTCTACGAGCAGTACTTC
TRBJ2-2 | - | - | TRBV7-9 | CASRILENSNTGELFF | TGTGCCAGCAGAATCCTGGAGAATTCGAACACCGGGGAGCTGTTTTTT
TRBJ2-2 | few | TRBD2 | TRBV7-2 | CASSLVLRGAGDTGELFF | TGTGCCAGCAGCTTAGTTCTCCGGGGAGCGGGAGACACCGGGGAGCTGTTTTTT
TRBJ1-2 | few | - | TRBV5-4 | CASSLGAGSVVGGYTF | TGTGCCAGCAGCTTGGGGGCAGGGTCCGTCGTCGGTGGCTACACCTTC
TRBJ2-5 | few | - | TRBV19 | CASSIGTGGETQYF | TGTGCCAGTAGTATAGGGACTGGCGGGGAGACCCAGTACTTC
TRBJ2-7 | - | - | TRBV28 | CASTPLLRDYEQYF | TGTGCCAGCACCCCTTTGCTCAGGGACTACGAGCAGTACTTC
TRBJ2-7 | - | TRBD2 | TRBV28 | CASRPPGLAGAPWSYEQYF | TGTGCCAGCAGACCTCCGGGACTAGCGGGAGCCCCCTGGTCCTACGAGCAGTACTTC
TRBJ1-1 | - | TRBD1 | TRBV19 | CASSRYTGVFVTEAFF | TGTGCCAGTAGTCGTTATACAGGGGTGTTCGTCACTGAAGCTTTCTTT
TRBJ2-5 | - | - | TRBV28 | CALGGRGETQYF | TGTGCCCTTGGAGGCCGAGGGGAGACCCAGTACTTC
TRBJ1-2 | - | TRBD1 | TRBV6-1 | CASSEWTGSNYGYTF | TGTGCCAGCAGTGAATGGACAGGGAGTAACTATGGCTACACCTTC
TRBJ1-4 | once | TRBD1 | TRBV5-1 | CASSIQGQGIEKLFF | TGCGCCAGCAGCATCCAGGGACAGGGGATCGAAAAACTGTTTTTT
TRBJ2-7 | once | - | TRBV10-3 | CAISESTTGAHEQYF | TGTGCCATCAGTGAGTCGACGACGGGAGCCCACGAGCAGTACTTC
TRBJ2-5 | - | TRBD2 | TRBV14 | CASSLSGLAGPETQYF | TGTGCCAGCAGCCTCTCGGGCCTAGCGGGCCCAGAGACCCAGTACTTC